These 8 T cell receptor beta chains were sequenced from one sample in a study of patients and donors after allogeneic stem cell transplantation. Using its own MiXCR run on the RT-PCR reads, TCRdb lists one record per CDR3 protein. The top ten clones hold less than 9.5% of a sample with hundreds of thousands of distinct CDR3 sequences, 15% to 20% of them seen once. The sequencing sample was made of blood, either unsorted or a sorted T cell fraction (not recorded which). These receptors were obtained from a human donor who was either an allogeneic HSCT recipient or a stem cell or donor lymphocyte infusion donor (not recorded which). It is not recorded whose cells these are; they may come from a transplant donor.

This clonotype was recorded at least ten times. The chain joins TRBV12-3 or TRBV12-4 to TRBJ1-4; tentative D call: TRBD1 (6 bases). This CDR3 comprises 14 residues. The V gene lost 11 bases and the J gene lost 3 bases, with 16 bases spanning the gap. The CDR3: CACAGDKSNEKLFF. The CDR3 DNA sequence: TGTGCCTGCGCCGGGGACAAATCTAATGAAAAACTGTTTTTT.

The chain employs TRBV6-5 and TRBJ1-2; D gene ambiguous. The length of the CDR3 is 15 residues. CDR1 MNHEY and CDR2 SVGAGI come from the germline V gene. Trimming stripped 0 bases from V and 3 bases from J, with 11 bases between. The CDR3, as DNA: TGTGCCAGCAGTTACTCGGGCACGACCTACTATGGCTACACCTTC. Amino acids: CASSYSGTTYYGYTF.

This clonotype was found a few times. This rearrangement joins TRBV5-1 to TRBJ2-1; perhaps D is TRBD1 or TRBD2 (5 bases each). CDR1 is SGHRS and CDR2 is YFSETQ in the germline V gene. Trimming removed 0 bases at V and 0 bases at J, with 16 bases between. This CDR3 region has 18 residues. Here the CDR3 reads CASSLVGVYYLSYNEQFF. In DNA, the CDR3 is TGCGCCAGCAGCTTGGTGGGGGTCTATTACCTCTCCTACAATGAGCAGTTCTTC.

CDR3 in amino acids: CASSSFTGGHQPQHF. The CDR3 DNA follows: TGTGCCAGCAGCTCCTTTACAGGGGGCCATCAGCCCCAGCATTTT. The rearrangement links TRBV6-2 or TRBV6-3 to TRBJ1-5, with 9 nucleotides matching TRBD1. The CDR3 runs 15 residues. V gave up 6 bases and J gave up 5 bases; unmatched junction bases: 8. Germline loops: CDR1 MNHEY, CDR2 SVGEGT.

This clonotype turned up a few times. The V call is TRBV6-1, the J call TRBJ1-5, with unresolved D. The CDR3 is made up of 14 amino acids. V was shortened by 5 bases and J by 5 bases, with 13 bases between the two germline ends. The germline gives CDR1 MNHNS, CDR2 SASEGT. The CDR3 nucleotides read TGTGCCAGCAGTACGGGTTCTGTCGATCAGCCCCAGCATTTT. Its protein product is CASSTGSVDQPQHF.

The rearrangement links TRBV29-1 to TRBJ2-7; no reliable D call. The ends were cut back, 0 bases at V and 3 bases at J, with 6 bases in the middle. The CDR3 sequence is 12 residues long. Germline values: CDR1 SQVTM, CDR2 ANQGSEA. The CDR3: CSVEEGRYEQYF. The CDR3 coding sequence is TGCAGCGTTGAAGAGGGCCGCTACGAGCAGTACTTC.

This clonotype came up a few times. The genes are TRBV23-1 and TRBJ2-1, with 7 positions matching TRBD1. TRBV23-1 falls under the ORF class, with uncertain function. This CDR3 contains 15 residues. J lost 7 bases, V lost 5 bases, and 11 bases had no gene match. The CDR3 loop is CASSVYPGQPNEQFF. As DNA, the CDR3 is TGCGCCAGCAGTGTATACCCGGGACAGCCGAATGAGCAGTTCTTC.

This clonotype was found a few times. This chain uses TRBV4-1 with TRBJ1-2; no firm D call. This CDR3 is built from 12 residues. V gave up 4 bases and J gave up 11 bases, with 14 bases separating them. From germline, CDR1 is MGHRA and CDR2 YSYEKL. The CDR3 spells CASSRDLDRYTF. CDR3 sequence (DNA): TGCGCCAGCAGCCGAGACTTAGACCGATACACCTTC.